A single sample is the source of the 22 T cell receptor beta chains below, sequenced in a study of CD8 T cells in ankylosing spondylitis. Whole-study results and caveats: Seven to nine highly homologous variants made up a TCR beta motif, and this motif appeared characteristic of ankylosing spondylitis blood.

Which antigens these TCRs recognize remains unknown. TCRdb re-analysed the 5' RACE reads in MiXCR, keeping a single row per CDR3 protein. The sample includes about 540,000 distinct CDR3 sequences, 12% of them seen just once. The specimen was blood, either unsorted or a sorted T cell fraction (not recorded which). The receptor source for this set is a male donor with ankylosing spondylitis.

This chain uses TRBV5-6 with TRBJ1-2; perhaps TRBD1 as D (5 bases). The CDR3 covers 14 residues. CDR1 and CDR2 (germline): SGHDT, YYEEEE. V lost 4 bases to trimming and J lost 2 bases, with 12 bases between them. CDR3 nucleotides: TGTGCCAGCAGCCCCGGGGGGTTAAACTATGGCTACACCTTC. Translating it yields CASSPGGLNYGYTF.

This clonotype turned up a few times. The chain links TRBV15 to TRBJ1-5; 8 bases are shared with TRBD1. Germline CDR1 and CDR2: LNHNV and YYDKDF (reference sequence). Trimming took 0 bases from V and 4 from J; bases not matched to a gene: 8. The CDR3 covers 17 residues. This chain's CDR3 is CATSRDGLQGGNQPQHF. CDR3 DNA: TGTGCCACCAGCAGAGATGGTTTACAGGGGGGAAATCAGCCCCAGCATTTT.

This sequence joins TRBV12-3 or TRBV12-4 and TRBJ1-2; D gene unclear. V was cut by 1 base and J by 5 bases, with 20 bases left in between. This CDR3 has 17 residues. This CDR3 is CASSLEVWAKAQYGYTF. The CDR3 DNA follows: TGTGCCAGCAGTTTAGAGGTTTGGGCGAAGGCCCAATATGGCTACACCTTC.

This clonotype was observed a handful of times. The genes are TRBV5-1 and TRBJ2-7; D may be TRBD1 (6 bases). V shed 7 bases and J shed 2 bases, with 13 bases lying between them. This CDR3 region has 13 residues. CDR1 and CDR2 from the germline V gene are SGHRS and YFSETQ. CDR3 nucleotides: TGCGCCAGCGGTCAGGGGAATACCTACGAGCAGTACTTC. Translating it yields CASGQGNTYEQYF.

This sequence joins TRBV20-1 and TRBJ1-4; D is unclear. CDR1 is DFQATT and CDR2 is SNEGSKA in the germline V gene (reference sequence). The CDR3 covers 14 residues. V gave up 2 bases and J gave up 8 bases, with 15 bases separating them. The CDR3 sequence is CSARNHGPDEKLFF. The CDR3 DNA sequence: TGCAGTGCTAGAAACCACGGACCTGACGAAAAACTGTTTTTT.

CDR3 region: CASSPHRREIGEAYNEQFF. The CDR3 nucleotides are TGTGCCAGCAGCCCCCATCGACGAGAAATTGGTGAAGCTTACAATGAGCAGTTCTTC. The rearrangement joins TRBV9 to TRBJ2-1, with D hard to call. In germline, CDR1 is SGDLS, CDR2 YYNGEE. Trimming cost V 4 bases and J 4 bases, with 27 bases left between them. The CDR3 runs to 19 residues.

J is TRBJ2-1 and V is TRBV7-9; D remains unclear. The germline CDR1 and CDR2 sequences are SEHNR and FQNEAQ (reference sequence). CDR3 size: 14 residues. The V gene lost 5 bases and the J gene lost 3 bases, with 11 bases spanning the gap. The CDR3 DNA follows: TGTGCCAGCAGCCACGACTCGATCTACAATGAGCAGTTCTTC. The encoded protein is CASSHDSIYNEQFF.

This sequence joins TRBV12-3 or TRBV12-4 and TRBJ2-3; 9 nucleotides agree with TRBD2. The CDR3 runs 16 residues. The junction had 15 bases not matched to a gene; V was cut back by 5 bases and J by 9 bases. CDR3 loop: CASSPSWREGGATQYF. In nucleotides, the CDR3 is TGTGCCAGCAGTCCTAGTTGGCGGGAGGGTGGAGCGACGCAGTATTTT.

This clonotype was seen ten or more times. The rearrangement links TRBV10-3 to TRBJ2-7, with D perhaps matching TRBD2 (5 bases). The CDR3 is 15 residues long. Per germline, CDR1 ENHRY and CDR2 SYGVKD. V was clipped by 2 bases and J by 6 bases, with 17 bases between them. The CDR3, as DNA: TGTGCCATCAGTGAGGACTCCCGACCAAGCGGCGAGCAGTACTTC. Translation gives CAISEDSRPSGEQYF.

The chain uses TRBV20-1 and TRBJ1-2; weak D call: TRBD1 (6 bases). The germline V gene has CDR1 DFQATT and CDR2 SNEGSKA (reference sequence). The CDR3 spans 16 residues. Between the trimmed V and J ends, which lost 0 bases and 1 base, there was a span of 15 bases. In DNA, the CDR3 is TGCAGTGCTAGAGATCCACACGGGGGCCGTAACTATGGCTACACCTTC. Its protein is CSARDPHGGRNYGYTF.

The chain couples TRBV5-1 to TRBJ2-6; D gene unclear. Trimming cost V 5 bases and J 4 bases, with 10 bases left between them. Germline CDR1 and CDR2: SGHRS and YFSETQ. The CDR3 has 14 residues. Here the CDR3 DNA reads TGCGCCAGCAGACTCTTGTCCGGGGCCAACGTCCTGACTTTC. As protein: CASRLLSGANVLTF.

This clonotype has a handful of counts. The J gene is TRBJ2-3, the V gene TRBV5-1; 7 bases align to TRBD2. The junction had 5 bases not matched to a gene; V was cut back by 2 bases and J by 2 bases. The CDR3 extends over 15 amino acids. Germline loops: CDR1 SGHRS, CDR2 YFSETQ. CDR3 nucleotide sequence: TGCGCCAGCAGCTTCCGGGACTATGACACAGATACGCAGTATTTT. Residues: CASSFRDYDTDTQYF. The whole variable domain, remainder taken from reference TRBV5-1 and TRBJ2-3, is KAGVTQTPRYLIKTRGQQVTLSCSPISGHRSVSWYQQTPGQGLQFLFEYFSETQRNKGNFPGRFSGRQFSNSRSEMNVSTLELGDSALYLCASSFRDYDTDTQYFGPGTRLTVL.

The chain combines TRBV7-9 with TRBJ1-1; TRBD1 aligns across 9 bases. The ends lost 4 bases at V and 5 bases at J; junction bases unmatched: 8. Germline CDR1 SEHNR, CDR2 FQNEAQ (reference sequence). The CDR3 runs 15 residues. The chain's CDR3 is CASSSLGTGSTEAFF. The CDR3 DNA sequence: TGTGCCAGCAGCTCCCTAGGGACAGGGAGTACTGAAGCTTTCTTT.

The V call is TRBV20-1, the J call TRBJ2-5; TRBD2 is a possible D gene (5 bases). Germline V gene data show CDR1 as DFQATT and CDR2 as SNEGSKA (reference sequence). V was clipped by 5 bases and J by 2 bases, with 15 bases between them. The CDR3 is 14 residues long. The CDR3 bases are TGCAGTGCTGGGCTGGGCGGGCAGCAAGAGACCCAGTACTTC. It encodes CSAGLGGQQETQYF.

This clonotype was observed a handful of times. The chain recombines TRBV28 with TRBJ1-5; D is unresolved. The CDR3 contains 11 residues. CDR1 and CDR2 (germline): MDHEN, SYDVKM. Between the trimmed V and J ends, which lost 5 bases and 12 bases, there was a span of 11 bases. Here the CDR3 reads CASSTSTYQHF. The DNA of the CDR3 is TGTGCCAGCAGTACATCCACGTACCAGCATTTT.

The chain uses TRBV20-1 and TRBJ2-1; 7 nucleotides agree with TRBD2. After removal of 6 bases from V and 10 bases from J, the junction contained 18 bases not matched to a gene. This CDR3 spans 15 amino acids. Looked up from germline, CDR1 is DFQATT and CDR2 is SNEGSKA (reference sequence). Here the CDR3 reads CSALRRGGSGLEQFF. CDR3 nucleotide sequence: TGCAGTGCCCTGCGGAGGGGAGGGTCGGGACTAGAGCAGTTCTTC.

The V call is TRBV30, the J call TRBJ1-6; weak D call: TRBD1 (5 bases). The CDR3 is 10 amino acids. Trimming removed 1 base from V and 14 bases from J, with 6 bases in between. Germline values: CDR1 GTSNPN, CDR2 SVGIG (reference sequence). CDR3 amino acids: CAWSGDSLHF. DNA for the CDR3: TGTGCCTGGAGTGGGGACTCCCTCCACTTT.

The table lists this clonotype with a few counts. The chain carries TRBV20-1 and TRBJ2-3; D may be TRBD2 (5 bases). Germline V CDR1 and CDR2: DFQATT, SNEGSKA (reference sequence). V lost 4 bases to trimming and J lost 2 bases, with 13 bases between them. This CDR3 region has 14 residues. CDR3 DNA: TGCAGTGCTACCGCGGGCCCGTTCACAGATACGCAGTATTTT. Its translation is CSATAGPFTDTQYF.

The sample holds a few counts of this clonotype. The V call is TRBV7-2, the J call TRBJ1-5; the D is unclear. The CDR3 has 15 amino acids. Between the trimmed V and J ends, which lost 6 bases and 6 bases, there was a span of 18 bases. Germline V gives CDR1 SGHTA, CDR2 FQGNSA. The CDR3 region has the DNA TGTGCCAGCAGAATAACGGACCTCAGAGGTCAGCCCCAGCATTTT. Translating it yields CASRITDLRGQPQHF.

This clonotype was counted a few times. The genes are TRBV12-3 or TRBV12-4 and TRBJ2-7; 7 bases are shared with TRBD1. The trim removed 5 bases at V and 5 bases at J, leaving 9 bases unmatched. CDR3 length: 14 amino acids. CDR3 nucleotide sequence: TGTGCCAGCAGTCTCACAGGGGATCAGGACGAGCAGTACTTC. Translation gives CASSLTGDQDEQYF.

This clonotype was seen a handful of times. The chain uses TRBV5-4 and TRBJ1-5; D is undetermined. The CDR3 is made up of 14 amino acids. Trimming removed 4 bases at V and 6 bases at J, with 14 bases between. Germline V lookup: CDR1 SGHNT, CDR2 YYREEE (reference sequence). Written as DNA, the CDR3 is TGTGCCAGCAGCAATGGCGGGGAAGGTCAGCCCCAGCATTTT. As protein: CASSNGGEGQPQHF.

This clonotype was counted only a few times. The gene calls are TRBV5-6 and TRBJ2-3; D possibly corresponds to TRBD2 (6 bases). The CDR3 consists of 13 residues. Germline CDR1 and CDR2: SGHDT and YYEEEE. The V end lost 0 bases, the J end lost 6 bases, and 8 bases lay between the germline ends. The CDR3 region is CASSLGRVDTQYF. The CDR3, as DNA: TGTGCCAGCAGCTTGGGGAGGGTTGATACGCAGTATTTT. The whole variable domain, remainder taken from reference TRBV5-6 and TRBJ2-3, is DAGVTQSPTHLIKTRGQQVTLRCSPKSGHDTVSWYQQALGQGPQFIFQYYEEEERQRGNFPDRFSGHQFPNYSSELNVNALLLGDSALYLCASSLGRVDTQYFGPGTRLTVL.